The 6 T cell receptor beta chains below come from one sample, sequenced in a study of T cells after yellow fever vaccination. Each CDR3 protein gets one entry after TCRdb re-called the 5' RACE reads with MiXCR. Of approximately 150,000 distinct CDR3 sequences in the sample, 7.7% were seen once. This sample comprised CD4+ T cells sorted from PBMCs, obtained 5 days after the yellow fever booster vaccination. All receptors come from a man aged 25-40 years who received the YFV17D yellow fever vaccine.

This clonotype showed up many times. At one of its ends the junction is not consistent with the germline gene, which may arise from a read error. The rearrangement links TRBV6-2 or TRBV6-3 to TRBJ2-5; D is undetermined. Germline V gives CDR1 MNHEY, CDR2 SVGEGT. This CDR3 region has 14 residues. The CDR3 DNA sequence: TGTGCCAGCACTTACATGAGTCCAAAAGAGACCCAGTACTTC. Amino acids: CASTYMSPKETQYF.

This clonotype has a count of ten or more. The chain joins TRBV7-3 to TRBJ2-1, with TRBD2 matching over 7 bases. The trim removed 5 bases at V and 0 bases at J, leaving 10 bases unmatched. Germline lookup yields CDR1 SGHTA and CDR2 FQGTGA. This CDR3 contains 17 residues. The CDR3 spells CASSPRLADGSYNEQFF. In DNA form, the CDR3 reads TGTGCCAGCAGCCCTCGACTAGCCGACGGCTCCTACAATGAGCAGTTCTTC.

This clonotype was recorded many times. This chain connects TRBV7-2 to TRBJ2-7; 10 bases map to TRBD2. With V trimmed by 4 bases and J by 6 bases, 3 bases remained unmatched. CDR3 length: 13 residues. From germline, CDR1 is SGHTA and CDR2 FQGNSA. In DNA form, the CDR3 reads TGTGCCAGCAGCTCACAGCGGGAGGGCGAGCAGTACTTC. It translates to CASSSQREGEQYF. Drawing the rest from reference TRBV7-2 and TRBJ2-7, the complete variable domain is GAGVSQSPSNKVTEKGKDVELRCDPISGHTALYWYRQSLGQGLEFLIYFQGNSAPDKSGLPSDRFSAERTGGSVSTLTIQRTQQEDSAVYLCASSSQREGEQYFGPGTRLTVT.

In its sample, this clonotype was seen many times. The V and J genes are TRBV7-2 and TRBJ2-1; D gene unclear. V was clipped by 4 bases and J by 0 bases, with 7 bases between them. Germline V gene sequence: CDR1 SGHTA, CDR2 FQGNSA. This CDR3 is 14 amino acids long. The CDR3 sequence is CASSSVSSYNEQFF. CDR3 DNA: TGTGCCAGCAGCTCGGTCTCCTCCTACAATGAGCAGTTCTTC. Full variable domain (outside the CDR3, taken from reference TRBV7-2 and TRBJ2-1): GAGVSQSPSNKVTEKGKDVELRCDPISGHTALYWYRQSLGQGLEFLIYFQGNSAPDKSGLPSDRFSAERTGGSVSTLTIQRTQQEDSAVYLCASSSVSSYNEQFFGPGTRLTVL.

This clonotype was seen only a few times. CDR3 amino acids: CASSSRTGQGAYGYTF. DNA of the CDR3: TGCGCCAGCAGCTCACGGACGGGACAGGGAGCATATGGCTACACCTTC. The chain has TRBV5-1 and TRBJ1-2, with 9 bases fitting TRBD1. V was clipped by 3 bases and J by 5 bases; unmatched bases: 11. Germline V CDR1 and CDR2: SGHRS, YFSETQ. CDR3 size: 16 residues. The entire variable domain, with the rest obtained from reference TRBV5-1 and TRBJ1-2, is as follows: KAGVTQTPRYLIKTRGQQVTLSCSPISGHRSVSWYQQTPGQGLQFLFEYFSETQRNKGNFPGRFSGRQFSNSRSEMNVSTLELGDSALYLCASSSRTGQGAYGYTFGSGTRLTVV.

This clonotype has a count of ten or more. This rearrangement joins TRBV6-5 to TRBJ1-6, with no clear D. This CDR3 region has 16 residues. Trimming removed 7 bases at V and 1 base at J, with 14 bases between. The germline CDR1 and CDR2 sequences are MNHEY and SVGAGI. This chain's CDR3 is CASTRSARSYNSPLHF. The CDR3 bases are TGTGCCAGCACCCGGTCTGCGAGGTCCTATAATTCACCCCTCCACTTT.